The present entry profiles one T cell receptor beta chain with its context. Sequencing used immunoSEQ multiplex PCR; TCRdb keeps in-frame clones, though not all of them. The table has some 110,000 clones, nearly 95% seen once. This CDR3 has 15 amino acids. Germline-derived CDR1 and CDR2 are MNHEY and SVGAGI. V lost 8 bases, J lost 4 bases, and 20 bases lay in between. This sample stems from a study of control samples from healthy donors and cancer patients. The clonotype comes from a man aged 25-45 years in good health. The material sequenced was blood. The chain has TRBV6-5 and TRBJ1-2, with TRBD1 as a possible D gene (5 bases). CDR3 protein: CASYRDGRPIYGYTF. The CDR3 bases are TGTGCCAGCTACCGGGACGGCAGGCCCATCTATGGCTACACCTTC.